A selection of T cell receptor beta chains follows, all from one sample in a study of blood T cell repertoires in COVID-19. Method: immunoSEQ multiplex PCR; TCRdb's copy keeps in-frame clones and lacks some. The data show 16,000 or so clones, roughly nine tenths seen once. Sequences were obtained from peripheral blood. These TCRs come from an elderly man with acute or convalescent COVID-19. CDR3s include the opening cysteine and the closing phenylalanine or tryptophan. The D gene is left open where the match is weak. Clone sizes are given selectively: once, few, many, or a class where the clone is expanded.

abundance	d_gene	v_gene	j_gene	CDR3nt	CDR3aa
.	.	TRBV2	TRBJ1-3	TGTGCCAGCACTGAACAGGGAACAATTGGAGGAAACACCATATATTTT	CASTEQGTIGGNTIYF
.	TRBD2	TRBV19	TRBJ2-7	TGTGCCAGTAGGCTGACTAGCGCTTCCTACGAGCAGTACTTC	CASRLTSASYEQYF
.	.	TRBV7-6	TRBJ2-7	TGTGCCAGCAGCCTATTTGACACCTACGAGCAGTACTTC	CASSLFDTYEQYF
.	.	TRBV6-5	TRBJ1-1	TGTGCCAGCAGCCAAGGGGTATTGGAAGCTTTCTTT	CASSQGVLEAFF
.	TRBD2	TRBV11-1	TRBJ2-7	TGTGCCAGCAGCGCCGGGAGGGAGCAGTACTTC	CASSAGREQYF
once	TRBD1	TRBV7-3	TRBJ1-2	TGTGCCAGCAGCGACGGGACAGGTTATGGCTACACCTTC	CASSDGTGYGYTF
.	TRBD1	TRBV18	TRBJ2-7	TGTGCCAGCTCACCACGGGACAGGGGCGAGCAGTACTTC	CASSPRDRGEQYF
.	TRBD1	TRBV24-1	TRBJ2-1	TGTGCCACCAGTGATGGGGACAGGGGGCCGTTCTTC	CATSDGDRGPFF
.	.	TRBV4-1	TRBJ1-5	TGCGCCAGCAGCCAAGAAATGACCCGGGGAGTTCAGCCCCAGCATTTT	CASSQEMTRGVQPQHF
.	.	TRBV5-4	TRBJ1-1	TGTGCCAGCAGCTTGGAAGGCGGTACCCCTTTGACTGAAGCTTTCTTT	CASSLEGGTPLTEAFF
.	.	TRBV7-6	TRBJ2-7	TGTGCCAGCAGCTTAGCGCCCCTATTCTCCTACGAGCAGTACTTC	CASSLAPLFSYEQYF
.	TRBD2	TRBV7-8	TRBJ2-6	TGTGCCAGCAGCTCCCGGCTCGGGGGGGGACTTAACTCTGGGGCCAACGTCCTGACTTTC	CASSSRLGGGLNSGANVLTF
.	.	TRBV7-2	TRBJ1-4	TGTGCCAGCAGCTTAGGACAGCGTGAAAAACTGTTTTTT	CASSLGQREKLFF
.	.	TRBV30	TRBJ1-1	TGTGCCTGGAGTCTCGCCCGGGGGTTGAGGAACACTGAAGCTTTCTTT	CAWSLARGLRNTEAFF
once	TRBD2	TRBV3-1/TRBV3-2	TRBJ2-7	TGTGCCAGCAGTCTATGGGGAAGCAGCGGGAAAGGGCACGAGCAGTACTTC	CASSLWGSSGKGHEQYF
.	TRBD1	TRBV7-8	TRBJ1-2	TGTGCCAGCGGGGGGGACAGGGGTGCCTATGGCTACACCTTC	CASGGDRGAYGYTF
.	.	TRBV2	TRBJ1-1	TGTGCCAGCAGTGAATGGGATCTTGGGGGCGTAAACACTGAAGCTTTCTTT	CASSEWDLGGVNTEAFF
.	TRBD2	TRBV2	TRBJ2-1	TGTGCCAGCATATTGAGTCGGGGGGGAGTCCACAATGAGCAGTTCTTC	CASILSRGGVHNEQFF
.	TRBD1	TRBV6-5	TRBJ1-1	TGTGCCAGCAGGGCGGACAGGGTCTCCAACACTGAAGCTTTCTTT	CASRADRVSNTEAFF
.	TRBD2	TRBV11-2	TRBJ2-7	TGTGCCAGCAGCCCTCCTTGGGGCGGCGGGAGCACTGCGAGGGGCGAGCAGTACTTC	CASSPPWGGGSTARGEQYF
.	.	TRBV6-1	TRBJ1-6	TGTGCCAGCAGTGAAGCACCAGGGGCGGGTTCACCCCTCCACTTT	CASSEAPGAGSPLHF
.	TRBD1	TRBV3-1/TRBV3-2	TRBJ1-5	TGTGCCAGCAGCCAAGCAGGGGGGAATCAGCCCCAGCATTTT	CASSQAGGNQPQHF
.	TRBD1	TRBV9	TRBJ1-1	TGTGCCAGCAGCGGACCGGGACAGGGGATCATGAACACTGAAGCTTTCTTT	CASSGPGQGIMNTEAFF
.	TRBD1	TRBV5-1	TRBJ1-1	TGCGCCAGCAGCTCGAACAGGGGGACTGAAGCTTTCTTT	CASSSNRGTEAFF
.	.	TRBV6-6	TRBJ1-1	TGTGCCAGCAGTTACGACGGGACTGAAGCTTTCTTT	CASSYDGTEAFF
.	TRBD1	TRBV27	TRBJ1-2	TGTGCCAGCAGTCGGGACAGTTTAAACTATGGCTACACCTTC	CASSRDSLNYGYTF
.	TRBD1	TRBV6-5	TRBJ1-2	TGTGCCACCCTTCGGACAGGCGCTAACTATGGCTACACCTTC	CATLRTGANYGYTF
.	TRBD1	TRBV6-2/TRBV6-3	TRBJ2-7	TGTGCCAGCAGTTCTCCAATGGGACAGGGGGCTGGCTACGAGCAGTACTTC	CASSSPMGQGAGYEQYF
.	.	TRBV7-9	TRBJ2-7	TGTGCCAGCAGCCCCCGAACAGGGATCTACGAGCAGTACTTC	CASSPRTGIYEQYF
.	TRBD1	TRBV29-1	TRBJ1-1	TGCGGACGGGACAGCGATACCCACACTGAAGCTTTCTTT	CGRDSDTHTEAFF
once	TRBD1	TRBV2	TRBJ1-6	TGTGCCAGCGTAAGGGACAGAGGGAATTCACCCTTCCACTTT	CASVRDRGNSPFHF
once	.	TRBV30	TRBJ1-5	TGTGCCTGGAGTTTAGCGGGGGGCGGAGGAAGCAATCAGCCCCAGCATTTT	CAWSLAGGGGSNQPQHF
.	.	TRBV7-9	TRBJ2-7	TGTGCCAGCAGCACGGCCAGGGGACCCTACGAGCAGTACTTC	CASSTARGPYEQYF
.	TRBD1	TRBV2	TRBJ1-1	TGTGCCAGCAGTGAAGGGGACAGGAGATCCACTGAAGCTTTCTTT	CASSEGDRRSTEAFF
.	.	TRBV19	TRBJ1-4	TGTGCCAGTAGTCTTCAGGGGTATGAAAAACTGTTTTTT	CASSLQGYEKLFF
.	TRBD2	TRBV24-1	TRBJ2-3	TGTGCCACCAGTGATCTTTCTAGCGGGGGGCGGACAGATACGCAGTATTTT	CATSDLSSGGRTDTQYF
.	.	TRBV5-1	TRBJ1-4	TGCGCCAGCAGCTTGGCCGCGGAACCGAGGGAAAAACTGTTTTTT	CASSLAAEPREKLFF
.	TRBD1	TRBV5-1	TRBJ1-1	TGCGCCAGCAGGGATTGGACAGGGGGCTCCATGAACACTGAAGCTTTCTTT	CASRDWTGGSMNTEAFF
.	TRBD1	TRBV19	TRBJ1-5	TGTGCCAGTAGTACGGGGACAGGTATGAATCAGCCCCAGCATTTT	CASSTGTGMNQPQHF
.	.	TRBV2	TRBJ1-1	TGTGCCAGCAGAGGTTTCGGGGGGCCGGAGGATGAAGCTTTCTTT	CASRGFGGPEDEAFF
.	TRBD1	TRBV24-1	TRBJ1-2	TGTGCCACCAGTGATGGGACAGTCGACTATGGCTACACCTTC	CATSDGTVDYGYTF
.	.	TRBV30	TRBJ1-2	TGTGCCTGGAGTGTACTTTCTGGACTGCTGTCTAACTATGGCTACACCTTC	CAWSVLSGLLSNYGYTF
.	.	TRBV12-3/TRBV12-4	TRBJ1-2	TGTGCCAGCAGTTTAAGCCAAAACTATGGCTACACCTTC	CASSLSQNYGYTF
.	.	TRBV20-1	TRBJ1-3	TGCAGTGCTAGTAACCAGGGGAGCTCTGGAAACACCATATATTTT	CSASNQGSSGNTIYF
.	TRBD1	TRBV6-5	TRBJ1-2	TGTGCCAGCAGTTACACAGGGGACTATGGCTACACCTTC	CASSYTGDYGYTF